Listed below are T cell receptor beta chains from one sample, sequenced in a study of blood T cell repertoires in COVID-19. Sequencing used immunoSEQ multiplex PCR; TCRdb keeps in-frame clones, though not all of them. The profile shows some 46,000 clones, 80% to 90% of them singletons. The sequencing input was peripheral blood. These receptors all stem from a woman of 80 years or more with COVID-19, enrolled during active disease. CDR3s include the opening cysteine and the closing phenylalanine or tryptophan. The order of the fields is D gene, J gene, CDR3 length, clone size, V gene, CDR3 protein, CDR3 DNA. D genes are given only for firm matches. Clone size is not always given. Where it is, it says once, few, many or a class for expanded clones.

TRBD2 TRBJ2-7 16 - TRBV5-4 CASSPPGLAGSYEQYF TGTGCCAGCAGCCCCCCCGGACTAGCGGGGTCCTACGAGCAGTACTTC
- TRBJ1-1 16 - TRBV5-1 CASSLKMGRGNTEAFF TGCGCCAGCAGCTTGAAGATGGGGCGGGGGAACACTGAAGCTTTCTTT
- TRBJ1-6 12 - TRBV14 CASSQTLSPLHF TGTGCCAGCAGCCAGACACTTTCACCCCTCCACTTT
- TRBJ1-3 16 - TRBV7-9 CASSLGADRAKNTIYF TGTGCCAGCAGCTTAGGAGCAGACAGAGCCAAAAACACCATATATTTT
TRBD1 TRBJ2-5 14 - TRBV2 CASSDGDRAETQYF TGTGCCAGCAGTGACGGGGACAGGGCAGAGACCCAGTACTTC
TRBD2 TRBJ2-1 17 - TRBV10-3 CAISLGLAGGTYNEQFF TGTGCCATCAGCCTCGGACTAGCGGGAGGAACCTACAATGAGCAGTTCTTC
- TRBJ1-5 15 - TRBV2 CASTRTPPNAQPQHF TGTGCCAGCACTCGGACACCACCAAATGCTCAGCCCCAGCATTTT
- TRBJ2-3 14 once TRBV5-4 CASSLTGSTDTQYF TGTGCCAGCAGCTTGACGGGGAGCACAGATACGCAGTATTTT
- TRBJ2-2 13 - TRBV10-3 CAIPDSYTGELFF TGTGCCATCCCAGACAGTTACACCGGGGAGCTGTTTTTT
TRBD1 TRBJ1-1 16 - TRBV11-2 CASSPRQGTRDTEAFF TGTGCCAGCAGCCCGCGACAGGGGACGAGAGACACTGAAGCTTTCTTT
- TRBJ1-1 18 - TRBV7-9 CASSLGVRVFNMNTEAFF TGTGCCAGCAGCTTAGGGGTCAGGGTTTTTAATATGAACACTGAAGCTTTCTTT
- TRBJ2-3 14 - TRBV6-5 CASRNAAGPDTQYF TGTGCCAGCAGAAACGCGGCGGGTCCCGATACGCAGTATTTT
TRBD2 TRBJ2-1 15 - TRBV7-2 CASSRQRGAVYEQFF TGTGCCAGCAGCCGTCAGCGGGGGGCGGTGTATGAGCAGTTCTTC
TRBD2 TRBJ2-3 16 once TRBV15 CATSRTSGTPTDTQYF TGTGCCACCAGCAGAACTAGCGGGACCCCCACAGATACGCAGTATTTT
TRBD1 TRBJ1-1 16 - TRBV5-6 CASRTGQGAPNTEAFF TGTGCCAGCAGGACGGGACAGGGGGCTCCGAACACTGAAGCTTTCTTT
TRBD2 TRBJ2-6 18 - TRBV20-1 CSASRGLAGSSGANVLTF TGCAGTGCTAGTAGGGGGCTAGCGGGGTCGTCTGGGGCCAACGTCCTGACTTTC
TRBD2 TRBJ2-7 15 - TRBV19 CASSQIAGVPYEQYF TGTGCCAGTAGCCAAATAGCGGGAGTACCCTACGAGCAGTACTTC
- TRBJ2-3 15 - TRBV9 CASSVGGGPPDTQYF TGTGCCAGCAGCGTAGGGGGGGGGCCCCCAGATACGCAGTATTTT
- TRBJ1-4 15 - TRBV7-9 CASSRGTGPNEKLFF TGTGCCAGCAGCCGTGGAACAGGGCCAAATGAAAAACTGTTTTTT
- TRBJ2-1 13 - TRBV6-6 CASSYFRENEQFF TGTGCCAGCAGTTACTTTAGGGAGAATGAGCAGTTCTTC
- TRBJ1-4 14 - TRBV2 CASSVLAFNEKLFF TGTGCCAGCAGTGTATTAGCGTTTAATGAAAAACTGTTTTTT
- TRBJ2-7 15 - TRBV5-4 CASSLRQGGSYEQYF TGTGCCAGCAGCTTGCGTCAGGGGGGATCCTACGAGCAGTACTTC
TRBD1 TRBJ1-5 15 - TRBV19 CASSITTGFNQPQHF TGTGCCAGTAGTATAACGACAGGGTTCAATCAGCCCCAGCATTTT
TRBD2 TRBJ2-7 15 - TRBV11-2 CASSLAIAGGYEQYF TGTGCCAGCAGCTTAGCAATCGCGGGGGGTTACGAGCAGTACTTC
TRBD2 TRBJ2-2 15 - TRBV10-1 CASSDLAGGTGELFF TGCGCCAGCAGTGATCTAGCGGGAGGGACCGGGGAGCTGTTTTTT
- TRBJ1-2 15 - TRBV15 CATSRDIRNYDGYTF TGTGCCACCAGCAGAGATATAAGGAACTATGATGGCTACACCTTC
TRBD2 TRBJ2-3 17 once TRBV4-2 CASSQDPLGRASGTQYF TGTGCCAGCAGCCAAGATCCCCTCGGGAGGGCCTCGGGTACGCAGTATTTT
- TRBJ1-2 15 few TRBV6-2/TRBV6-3 CASSYSGGPVYGYTF TGTGCCAGCAGTTACTCCGGGGGGCCTGTCTATGGCTACACCTTC
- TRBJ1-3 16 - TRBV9 CASSPRQSDSGNTIYF TGTGCCAGCAGCCCTCGACAGTCAGACTCTGGAAACACCATATATTTT
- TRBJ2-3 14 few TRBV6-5 CASSYSRVPDTQYF TGTGCCAGCAGTTACTCTAGAGTCCCAGATACGCAGTATTTT
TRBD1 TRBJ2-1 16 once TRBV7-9 CASSLALTSQGDEQFF TGTGCCAGCAGCTTAGCCCTAACCTCACAGGGGGATGAGCAGTTCTTC
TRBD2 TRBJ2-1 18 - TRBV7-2 CASSLGTSGARTNNEQFF TGTGCCAGCAGCTTAGGGACTAGCGGGGCCCGGACCAACAATGAGCAGTTCTTC
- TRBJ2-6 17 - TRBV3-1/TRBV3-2 CASSHGGRFSGANVLTF TGTGCCAGCAGCCACGGCGGGCGATTCTCTGGGGCCAACGTCCTGACTTTC
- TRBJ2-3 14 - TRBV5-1 CASSLEPGGDTQYF TGCGCCAGCAGCTTGGAGCCTGGAGGGGATACGCAGTATTTT
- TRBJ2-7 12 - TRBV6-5 CASSTLVGGQYF TGTGCCAGCAGTACCCTGGTAGGCGGGCAGTACTTC
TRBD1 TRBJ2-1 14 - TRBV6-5 CASGLQGARNEQFF TGTGCCAGCGGGTTACAGGGGGCGCGTAATGAGCAGTTCTTC
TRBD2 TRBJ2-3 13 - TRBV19 CASSPLAGDTQYF TGTGCCAGTAGTCCTCTAGCGGGGGACACGCAGTATTTT
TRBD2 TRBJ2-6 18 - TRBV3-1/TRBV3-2 CASSPRASGASGANVLTF TGTGCCAGCAGCCCTCGAGCTAGCGGAGCCTCTGGGGCCAACGTCCTGACTTTC
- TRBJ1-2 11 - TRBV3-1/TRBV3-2 CASSSSRGYTF TGTGCCAGCAGCTCTAGTAGGGGCTACACCTTC
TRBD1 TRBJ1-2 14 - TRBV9 CASSASQGSYGYTF TGTGCCAGCAGCGCCTCACAGGGGAGCTATGGCTACACCTTC
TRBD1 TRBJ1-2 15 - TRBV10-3 CAISEPDRGFYGYTF TGTGCCATCAGTGAACCGGACAGGGGGTTCTATGGCTACACCTTC
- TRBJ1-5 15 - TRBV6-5 CASMGTGQINQPQHF TGTGCCAGCATGGGTACTGGACAAATTAATCAGCCCCAGCATTTT
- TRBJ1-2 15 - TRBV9 CASSPEGVSVYGYTF TGTGCCAGCAGCCCCGAAGGGGTCTCCGTCTATGGCTACACCTTC
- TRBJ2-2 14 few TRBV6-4 CASSASPGTGELFF TGTGCCAGCAGTGCCTCCCCGGGGACCGGGGAGCTGTTTTTT
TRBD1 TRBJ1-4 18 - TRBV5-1 CASSLRLGQISANEKLFF TGCGCCAGCAGCTTGCGGTTGGGACAGATCTCGGCTAATGAAAAACTGTTTTTT
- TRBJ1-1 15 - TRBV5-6 CASSLVGHLRAEAFF TGTGCCAGCAGCTTGGTGGGACACCTTCGAGCTGAAGCTTTCTTT
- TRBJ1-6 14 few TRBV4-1 CASSVGAYNSPLHF TGCGCCAGCAGCGTGGGAGCCTATAATTCACCCCTCCACTTT